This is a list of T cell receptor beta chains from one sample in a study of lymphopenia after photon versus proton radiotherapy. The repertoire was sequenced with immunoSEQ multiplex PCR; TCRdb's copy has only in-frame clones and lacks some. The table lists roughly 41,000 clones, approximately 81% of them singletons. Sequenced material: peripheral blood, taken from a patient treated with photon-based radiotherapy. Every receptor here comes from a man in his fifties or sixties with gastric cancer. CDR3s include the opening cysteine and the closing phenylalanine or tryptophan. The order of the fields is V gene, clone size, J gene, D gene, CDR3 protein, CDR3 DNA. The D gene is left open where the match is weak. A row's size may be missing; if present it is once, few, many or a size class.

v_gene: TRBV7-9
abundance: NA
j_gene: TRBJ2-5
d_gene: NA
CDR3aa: CASSLVSETQYF
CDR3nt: TGTGCCAGCAGCTTAGTGAGCGAGACCCAGTACTTC

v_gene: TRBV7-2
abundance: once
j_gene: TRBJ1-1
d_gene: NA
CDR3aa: CASSAQALGTEAFF
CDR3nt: TGTGCCAGCAGCGCCCAGGCGTTAGGCACTGAAGCTTTCTTT

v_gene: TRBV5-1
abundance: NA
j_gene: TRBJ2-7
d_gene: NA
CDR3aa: CASSLEAGYEQYF
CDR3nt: TGCGCCAGCAGCTTGGAAGCCGGGTACGAGCAGTACTTC

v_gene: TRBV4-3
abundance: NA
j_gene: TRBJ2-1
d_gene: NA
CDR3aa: CASSQDYGPTNEQFF
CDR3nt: TGCGCCAGCAGCCAAGATTATGGCCCTACCAATGAGCAGTTCTTC

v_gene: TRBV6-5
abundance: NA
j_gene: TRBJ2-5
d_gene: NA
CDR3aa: CASSPRAEETQYF
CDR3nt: TGTGCCAGCAGTCCACGGGCAGAAGAGACCCAGTACTTC

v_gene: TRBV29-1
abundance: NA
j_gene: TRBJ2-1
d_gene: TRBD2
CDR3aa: CSVLLAGGGGNEQFF
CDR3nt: TGCAGCGTGTTGCTAGCGGGAGGAGGCGGCAATGAGCAGTTCTTC

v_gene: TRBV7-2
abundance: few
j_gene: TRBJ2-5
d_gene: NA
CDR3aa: CASSPRQGRGETQYF
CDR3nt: TGTGCCAGCAGCCCCCGCCAGGGGAGGGGCGAGACCCAGTACTTC

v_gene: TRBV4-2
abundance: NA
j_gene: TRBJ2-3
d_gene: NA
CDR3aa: CASSQLGYRGSSTDTQYF
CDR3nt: TGTGCCAGCAGCCAATTGGGTTATCGCGGTTCTAGCACAGATACGCAGTATTTT

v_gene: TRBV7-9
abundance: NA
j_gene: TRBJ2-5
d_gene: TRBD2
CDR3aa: CASSPRRREGETQYF
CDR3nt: TGTGCCAGCAGCCCGCGGCGGAGGGAGGGAGAGACCCAGTACTTC

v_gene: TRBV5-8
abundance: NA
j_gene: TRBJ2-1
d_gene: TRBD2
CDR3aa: CASSFSLAGVGNEQFF
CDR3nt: TGTGCCAGCAGCTTTTCACTAGCGGGAGTGGGTAATGAGCAGTTCTTC

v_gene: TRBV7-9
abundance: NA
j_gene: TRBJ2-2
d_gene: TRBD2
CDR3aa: CASSSGTSDTGELFF
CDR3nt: TGTGCCAGCAGCTCCGGGACTAGTGACACCGGGGAGCTGTTTTTT

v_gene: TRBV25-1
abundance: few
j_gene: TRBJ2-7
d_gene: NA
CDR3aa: CASASHEQYF
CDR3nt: TGTGCCAGCGCAAGCCACGAGCAGTACTTC

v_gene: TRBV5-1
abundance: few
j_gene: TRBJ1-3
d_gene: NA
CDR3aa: CASSLDLSGNTIYF
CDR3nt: TGCGCCAGCAGCTTGGATCTCTCTGGAAACACCATATATTTT

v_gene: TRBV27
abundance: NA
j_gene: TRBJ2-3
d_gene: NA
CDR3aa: CASSPRLLDSSTDTQYF
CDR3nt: TGTGCCAGCAGTCCTAGACTGCTCGATTCTTCCACAGATACGCAGTATTTT

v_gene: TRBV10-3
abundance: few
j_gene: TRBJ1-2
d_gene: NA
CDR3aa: CAISESGAANYGYTF
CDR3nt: TGTGCCATCAGTGAGTCTGGGGCGGCGAACTATGGCTACACCTTC

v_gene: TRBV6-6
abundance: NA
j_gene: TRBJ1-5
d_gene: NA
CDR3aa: CASSYADRSFRPQHF
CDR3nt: TGTGCCAGCAGTTACGCGGATAGGTCCTTCAGGCCCCAGCATTTT